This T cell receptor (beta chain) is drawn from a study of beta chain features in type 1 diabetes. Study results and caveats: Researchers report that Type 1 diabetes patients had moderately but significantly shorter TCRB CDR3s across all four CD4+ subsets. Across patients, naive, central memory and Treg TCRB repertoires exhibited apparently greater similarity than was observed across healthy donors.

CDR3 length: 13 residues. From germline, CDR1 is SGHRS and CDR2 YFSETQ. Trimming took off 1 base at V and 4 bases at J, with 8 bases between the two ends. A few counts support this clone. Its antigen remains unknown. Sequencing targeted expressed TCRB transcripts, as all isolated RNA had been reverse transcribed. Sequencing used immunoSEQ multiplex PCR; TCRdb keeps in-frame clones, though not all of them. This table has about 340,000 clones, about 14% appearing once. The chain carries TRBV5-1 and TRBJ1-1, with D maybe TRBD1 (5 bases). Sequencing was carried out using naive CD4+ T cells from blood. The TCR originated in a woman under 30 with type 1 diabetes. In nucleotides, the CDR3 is TGCGCCAGCAGCTTGACAGGATCCACTGAAGCTTTCTTT. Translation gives CASSLTGSTEAFF.